Below are 8 T cell receptor beta chains sequenced from a single sample in a study of blood T cell repertoires in COVID-19. Profiled with immunoSEQ multiplex PCR; TCRdb holds only in-frame clones, not every one. Of over 70,000 clones in the sample, more than 65% were seen once. What was sequenced was peripheral blood. The receptors were sampled from a man in his sixties or seventies with COVID-19, enrolled during active disease.

The rearrangement uses TRBV7-9 and TRBJ1-2; D remains unclear. This CDR3 comprises 12 residues. Germline CDR1 SEHNR, CDR2 FQNEAQ (reference sequence). V lost 4 bases, J lost 1 base, and 4 bases lay in between. CDR3 in amino acids: CASSSSNYGYTF. Written as DNA, the CDR3 is TGTGCCAGCAGCTCCAGTAACTATGGCTACACCTTC.

This sequence joins TRBV30 and TRBJ1-3, with a weak D call TRBD1 (6 bases). Trimming took 0 bases from V and 1 from J, leaving 16 bases between them. The germline gives CDR1 GTSNPN, CDR2 SVGIG (reference sequence). The CDR3 runs 17 residues. CDR3 protein: CAWSVPLGGPSGNTIYF. The CDR3 region has the DNA TGTGCCTGGAGTGTACCCCTGGGGGGGCCATCTGGAAACACCATATATTTT.

The rearrangement uses TRBV7-9 and TRBJ2-3; 8 positions match TRBD2. Germline V gene sequence: CDR1 SEHNR, CDR2 FQNEAQ (reference sequence). CDR3 length equals 15 residues. V was pared by 5 bases and J by 1 base, with 5 bases of the junction left unmatched. This CDR3 is CASSLLAGRTDTQYF. CDR3 coding DNA: TGTGCCAGCAGCCTATTAGCGGGACGCACAGATACGCAGTATTTT. The complete variable domain, with remaining parts taken from reference TRBV7-9 and TRBJ2-3, reads DTGVSQNPRHKITKRGQNVTFRCDPISEHNRLYWYRQTLGQGPEFLTYFQNEAQLEKSRLLSDRFSAERPKGSFSTLEIQRTEQGDSAMYLCASSLLAGRTDTQYFGPGTRLTVL.

This chain links TRBV6-6 with TRBJ1-2; 8 nucleotides match TRBD1. This CDR3 contains 11 residues. Looked up from germline, CDR1 is MNHNY and CDR2 is SVGAGI (reference sequence). J gave up 9 bases and V 8 bases, and 5 bases lay outside the gene matches. CDR3 DNA: TGTGCCAGCGGTGACAGGGGACGCTACACCTTC. This gives the protein CASGDRGRYTF.

This chain joins TRBV7-6 and TRBJ2-2, with D possibly TRBD2 on 5 matching bases. This CDR3 comprises 13 residues. V lost 5 bases, J lost 5 bases, and 9 bases lay in between. Germline V gene lookup returns CDR1 SGHVS and CDR2 FNYEAQ. CDR3 bases: TGTGCCAGCAGCCCCGGGGTAACCGGGGAGCTGTTTTTT. Amino acids: CASSPGVTGELFF.

This sequence joins TRBV11-3 and TRBJ2-7; the match to TRBD1 covers 9 bases. V lost 3 bases to trimming and J lost 6 bases; unmatched junction nucleotides: 9. CDR3 length equals 15 residues. Germline CDR1 SGHNT, CDR2 YENEEA. CDR3 bases: TGTGCCAGCAGCTTCCTGACAGGGGGACGCAGCGAGCAGTACTTC. Translation: CASSFLTGGRSEQYF.

The chain links TRBV7-3 to TRBJ1-6; 7 nucleotides align to TRBD1. CDR3 length equals 16 residues. Germline values: CDR1 SGHTA, CDR2 FQGTGA. V shed 1 base and J 10 bases; nucleotides not matched to a gene: 10. This CDR3 is CASSLRGQGVGSPLHF. In DNA, the CDR3 is TGTGCCAGCAGCTTAAGAGGGCAGGGGGTAGGGTCACCCCTCCACTTT.

CDR3 loop: CASSRDRDEKLFF. CDR3 nucleotide sequence: TGTGCCAGCTCACGGGACAGGGACGAAAAACTGTTTTTT. The chain links TRBV18 to TRBJ1-4; 9 bases agree with TRBD1. The V gene's germline CDR1 is KGHSH and CDR2 LQKENI. J was trimmed by 8 bases and V by 4 bases; bases with no gene match: 2. This CDR3 has 13 amino acids.